These T cell receptor beta chains were read from a single sample in a study of human T cells and chemical hapten exposure. TCRdb fed the RACE reads into MiXCR, producing one record per CDR3 protein. Here the sample spans roughly 72,000 distinct CDR3 sequences, about 9.3% being singletons. Specimen: whole blood, collected in connection with sensitization to the hapten diphenylcyclopropenone (DPC). All receptors derive from a woman aged 50 to 60 with alopecia areata. Some clones in this sample may be carry-over from other donors' samples. CDR3s include the opening cysteine and the closing phenylalanine or tryptophan. A D gene is named only where the DNA matches it firmly. Rows give clone size only sometimes, using once, few, many, or a class for an expanded clone.

clone size | D gene | J gene | V gene | CDR3 DNA | CDR3 protein
few | - | TRBJ1-2 | TRBV10-3 | TGTGCCATCAGTGACCCACCAGGGAACTATGGCTACACCTTC | CAISDPPGNYGYTF
- | - | TRBJ2-3 | TRBV29-1 | TGCAGCGTTGCAGGACAGTCTACAGATACGCAGTATTTT | CSVAGQSTDTQYF
many | TRBD2 | TRBJ2-2 | TRBV7-6 | TGTGCCAGCAGCATATATAGCGGGACGAACACCGGGGAGCTGTTTTTT | CASSIYSGTNTGELFF
- | TRBD1 | TRBJ1-1 | TRBV12-3/TRBV12-4 | TGTGCCAGCATGTTCAGGGGGCAGGTGAACACTGAAGCTTTCTTT | CASMFRGQVNTEAFF
- | - | TRBJ2-7 | TRBV19 | TGTGCCAGTAAGGATTCAGGGACGGGAGTCTACGAGCAGTACTTC | CASKDSGTGVYEQYF
few | TRBD2 | TRBJ2-7 | TRBV20-1 | TGCAGTGCTAGACTAGCGGGAGGGCCGAGCGAGCAGTACTTC | CSARLAGGPSEQYF
- | - | TRBJ1-1 | TRBV28 | TGTGCCAGCAGTTCCCTTAGGGGTGTCAACAGACTGAACACTGAAGCTTTCTTT | CASSSLRGVNRLNTEAFF
- | - | TRBJ2-6 | TRBV2 | TGTGCCAGCAGCGTTCCGGACAGTCACTCTGGGGCCAACGTCCTGACTTTC | CASSVPDSHSGANVLTF
few | - | TRBJ2-2 | TRBV7-2 | TGTGCCAGCACTCCCGGGTGGGGGGAATCCGGGGAGCTGTTTTTT | CASTPGWGESGELFF
- | TRBD2 | TRBJ2-7 | TRBV28 | TGTGTCAGCTCCAGTTCGGGCGGGGGAACCTACGAGCAGTACTTC | CVSSSSGGGTYEQYF
few | - | TRBJ1-1 | TRBV7-6 | TGTGCCAGCAGCTCCGAAGGGGGGTACACTGAAGCTTTCTTT | CASSSEGGYTEAFF
few | TRBD1 | TRBJ2-5 | TRBV5-8 | TGTGCCAGCAGCTTGGTCCCAGGGGGACCTCAGGGGACCCAGTACTTC | CASSLVPGGPQGTQYF
- | TRBD1 | TRBJ1-1 | TRBV5-4 | TGTGCCAGCAGCATGACGGGACAGAATGAAGCTTTCTTT | CASSMTGQNEAFF
many | - | TRBJ2-1 | TRBV12-3/TRBV12-4 | TGTGCCAGTCAAGGGAGAACCTACAATGAGCAGTTCTTC | CASQGRTYNEQFF
- | - | TRBJ2-1 | TRBV28 | TGTGCCAGCATGGTGGGGGACAATGAGCAGTTCTTC | CASMVGDNEQFF
- | - | TRBJ1-2 | TRBV12-3/TRBV12-4 | TGTGCCAGCAGTCCCCGTTTCGCCCCAGGGTATGGCTACACCTTC | CASSPRFAPGYGYTF
many | TRBD2 | TRBJ2-1 | TRBV7-3 | TGTGCCAGCAGCTCTCTAGCGGGAGATGACAATGAGCAGTTCTTC | CASSSLAGDDNEQFF
- | TRBD2 | TRBJ2-1 | TRBV20-1 | TGCAGTGGGTTTAGCGGGTCCAGCTCCTACAATGAGCAGTTCTTC | CSGFSGSSSYNEQFF
few | - | TRBJ1-2 | TRBV2 | TGTGCCAGCAGAGGGGGGGCCTCTAACTATGGCTACACCTTC | CASRGGASNYGYTF
- | - | TRBJ2-7 | TRBV7-2 | TGTGCCAGCAGCTCGGGTGAAGTGCAGTACTTC | CASSSGEVQYF
- | - | TRBJ2-5 | TRBV6-6 | TGTGCCAGCAGTTATGGGGGAAGGGGCCAAGAGACCCAGTACTTC | CASSYGGRGQETQYF
many | - | TRBJ2-2 | TRBV18 | TGTGCCAGCTCACCAAACACCGGGGAGCTGTTTTTT | CASSPNTGELFF
many | - | TRBJ2-7 | TRBV18 | TGTGCCAGCTCACCACCGATCGCTCTAAGCTACGAGCAGTACTTC | CASSPPIALSYEQYF
few | TRBD2 | TRBJ2-6 | TRBV5-1 | TGCGCCAGCAGCCCCGAGGGACTAGCGGGAGGTTACTCTGGGGCCAACGTCCTGACTTTC | CASSPEGLAGGYSGANVLTF
- | - | TRBJ2-5 | TRBV18 | TGTGCCAGCTCACCACCGAGGGACACTTACCTCCAAGAGACCCAGTACTTC | CASSPPRDTYLQETQYF
few | TRBD1 | TRBJ2-2 | TRBV20-1 | TGCAGTGCTAACAGGGGTCCTTCGAACACCGGGGAGCTGTTTTTT | CSANRGPSNTGELFF
- | - | TRBJ2-1 | TRBV11-2 | TGTGCCAGCAGCCAGACTCCCCAGATAGGTGAGCAGTTCTTC | CASSQTPQIGEQFF
- | - | TRBJ2-2 | TRBV19 | TGTGCCAGTTGGCTAGCGGGGGAGCTGTTTTTT | CASWLAGELFF
- | - | TRBJ2-7 | TRBV6-1 | TGTGCCAGCACTCAGCGAAACTACGAGCAGTACTTC | CASTQRNYEQYF
many | - | TRBJ2-1 | TRBV2 | TGTGCCAGCACACCCCGCGGAGTCTACAATGAGCAGTTCTTC | CASTPRGVYNEQFF
- | - | TRBJ2-1 | TRBV24-1 | TGTGCCACCAGTGACCTAGTATGGCAGTTCTTC | CATSDLVWQFF
- | - | TRBJ2-1 | TRBV28 | TGTGCCAGCAGTACTATAAGACAGAGCTCCTACAATGAGCAGTTCTTC | CASSTIRQSSYNEQFF
many | - | TRBJ1-1 | TRBV20-1 | TGCAGTGCTAGAACCGGCGGGATACGGAACACTGAAGCTTTCTTT | CSARTGGIRNTEAFF
many | TRBD1 | TRBJ1-6 | TRBV27 | TGTGCCAGCAGCTTCCTCTCGACAGGGAATAATTCACCCCTCCACTTT | CASSFLSTGNNSPLHF
- | TRBD2 | TRBJ2-1 | TRBV19 | TGTGCCAGTAGTAGGTGGGAGGGGAGCTCCTACAATGAGCAGTTCTTC | CASSRWEGSSYNEQFF
many | - | TRBJ2-3 | TRBV7-6 | TGTGCCAGCAGCGTCCTCGCAGGAGATACGCAGTATTTT | CASSVLAGDTQYF
few | TRBD2 | TRBJ2-1 | TRBV10-1 | TGCGCCAGCAGTGACGTGCGGGAGGGCCAGGGGAATGAGCAGTTCTTC | CASSDVREGQGNEQFF
- | - | TRBJ2-4 | TRBV7-2 | TGTGCCAGCAGCCTTGACGGTGGTGTTTCCAAAAACATTCAGTACTTC | CASSLDGGVSKNIQYF
few | - | TRBJ2-2 | TRBV27 | TGTGCCAGCAGTTTAACCCTTCGGGGACCCGGGGAGCTGTTTTTT | CASSLTLRGPGELFF
few | - | TRBJ2-1 | TRBV7-3 | TGTGCCAGCAGCTTAGGCGGGTCCGACAATGAGCAGTTCTTC | CASSLGGSDNEQFF